A selection of T cell receptor beta chains follows, all from one sample in a study of T cells in Graves' hyperthyroidism and ophthalmopathy. TCRdb processed the multiplex PCR reads anew with MiXCR; each CDR3 protein has one entry. The sample lists a few hundred thousand distinct CDR3 sequences; 35% to 55% were seen once. The sequencing input was peripheral blood or thyroid tissue (not recorded which). The receptors were sampled from an adult woman with Graves' disease, either hyperthyroidism or ophthalmopathy (not recorded which). CDR3s include the opening cysteine and the closing phenylalanine or tryptophan. Each record gives: V gene, D gene, clone size, J gene, CDR3 protein, CDR3 DNA. A D gene is named only where the DNA matches it firmly. Clone size, where shown, is once, few, many, or a class for clones that have expanded.

>TRBV10-2|-|-|TRBJ2-3
CASSLLEGSTDTQYF
TGCGCCAGCAGTTTGCTAGAGGGTAGCACAGATACGCAGTATTTT
>TRBV19|-|-|TRBJ2-2
CASSPGGWDYEQYFGELFF
-
>TRBV7-9|-|few|TRBJ2-7
CASSQLWTVGGSYEQYF
TGTGCCAGCAGTCAATTATGGACAGTCGGGGGGTCCTACGAGCAGTACTTC
>TRBV6-5|TRBD1|many|TRBJ1-2
CASSPRGGANYGYTF
TGTGCCAGCAGTCCCAGGGGGGGCGCAAACTATGGCTACACCTTC
>TRBV7-9|-|few|TRBJ1-1
CASSPPVF
TGTGCCAGCAGCCCGCCCGTCTTT
>TRBV20-1|TRBD1|-|TRBJ1-5
CSAIRGTGNQPQHF
TGCAGTGCTATAAGGGGGACAGGCAATCAGCCCCAGCATTTT
>TRBV24-1|-|few|TRBJ2-7
CATSDFRADEQYF
TGTGCCACCAGTGATTTCAGAGCAGACGAGCAGTACTTC
>TRBV5-1|TRBD1|many|TRBJ1-5
CASSPQGGGQPQHF
TGCGCCAGCAGCCCGCAGGGGGGTGGTCAGCCCCAGCATTTT
>TRBV2|TRBD2|many|TRBJ2-7
CASKLNIGLAGSYEQYF
TGTGCCAGCAAATTAAATATCGGACTAGCGGGTAGCTACGAGCAGTACTTC
>TRBV20-1|-|many|TRBJ2-7
CSGGGQYHSYEQYF
TGCAGTGGGGGCGGACAGTATCACTCCTACGAGCAGTACTTC
>TRBV6-5|-|many|TRBJ1-3
CASSRDSFSGNTIYF
TGTGCCAGCAGTAGAGACAGTTTCTCTGGAAACACCATATATTTT
>TRBV7-9|-|-|TRBJ2-5
CASSHPTGEETQYF
TGTGCCAGCAGCCACCCGACAGGTGAAGAGACCCAGTACTTC
>TRBV28|-|-|TRBJ2-7
CASSLRDQQLYEQYF
TGTGCCAGCAGTCTCCGGGACCAGCAACTATACGAGCAGTACTTC
>TRBV7-9|-|many|TRBJ1-4
CASSFRRGGRDEKLFF
TGTGCCAGCAGCTTCCGCCGTGGGGGGCGGGATGAAAAACTGTTTTTT
>TRBV20-1|TRBD2|-|TRBJ2-6
CSARGTSVANVLTF
TGCAGTGCTAGGGGGACTAGCGTGGCCAACGTCCTGACTTTC
>TRBV7-9|-|-|TRBJ1-6
CASSLSGRGNSPLHF
TGTGCCAGCAGCTTATCGGGGAGGGGCAATTCACCCCTCCACTTT
>TRBV6-1|-|-|TRBJ1-4
CASSEATRGELFF
TGTGCCAGCAGTGAAGCGACACGCGGGGAACTGTTTTTT
>TRBV29-1|TRBD2|-|TRBJ2-7
CSGKLAGGSYEQYF
TGCAGCGGCAAACTAGCGGGAGGTAGCTACGAGCAGTACTTC
>TRBV5-1|TRBD2|few|TRBJ2-3
CASSLRAGGSTDTQYF
TGCGCCAGCAGCTTGAGGGCGGGAGGGAGCACAGATACGCAGTATTTT
>TRBV15|TRBD1|-|TRBJ2-5
CATSRGGGQGQETQYF
TGTGCCACCAGCAGAGGGGGGGGACAGGGCCAAGAGACCCAGTACTTC
>TRBV20-1|-|many|TRBJ1-4
CSARGRINPEKLFF
TGCAGTGCTAGGGGTCGAATAAACCCCGAAAAACTGTTTTTT
>TRBV20-1|-|-|TRBJ1-3
CSAREVVAGNTIYF
TGCAGTGCTAGAGAAGTTGTGGCTGGAAACACCATATATTTT
>TRBV11-2|TRBD1|many|TRBJ1-1
CASSLALRTGYTEAFF
TGTGCCAGCAGCTTAGCCCTGAGGACAGGCTACACTGAAGCTTTCTTT
>TRBV20-1|-|-|TRBJ2-5
CSAREGAPQETQYF
TGCAGTGCTAGGGAGGGGGCGCCACAAGAGACCCAGTACTTC
>TRBV20-1|-|many|TRBJ1-3
CSAFRQETGNTIYF
TGCAGTGCTTTTCGACAGGAGACTGGAAACACCATATATTTT
>TRBV6-5|-|many|TRBJ1-2
CASRIGLGRGYTF
TGTGCCAGCCGTATTGGATTAGGGCGTGGCTACACCTTC
>TRBV29-1|-|-|TRBJ2-7
CSVRGPPEEQYF
TGCAGCGTGAGGGGCCCCCCAGAGGAGCAGTACTTC
>TRBV29-1|TRBD1|few|TRBJ1-2
CSVREPTGVDTF
TGCAGCGTTCGGGAACCGACAGGGGTAGACACCTTC
>TRBV7-9|TRBD1|-|TRBJ1-2
CASSRTGGTLNYGYTF
TGTGCCAGCAGTCGGACAGGGGGGACCCTGAACTATGGCTACACCTTC
>TRBV20-1|-|-|TRBJ2-5
CSASNRDQETQYF
TGCAGTGCCAGCAACCGGGACCAAGAGACCCAGTACTTC
>TRBV7-9|TRBD1|many|TRBJ1-2
CASSYTGTGAGYTF
TGTGCCAGCAGCTATACCGGGACAGGGGCTGGCTACACCTTC
>TRBV15|TRBD1|-|TRBJ2-7
CATSSSDPGQGTDEQYF
TGTGCCACCAGCAGCTCAGACCCGGGACAGGGGACCGACGAGCAGTACTTC
>TRBV28|-|-|TRBJ1-4
CASQGRNEKLFF
TGTGCCAGCCAGGGTCGTAATGAAAAACTGTTTTTT
>TRBV14|-|-|TRBJ2-2
CASSYSRGVGELFF
TGTGCCAGCAGTTACTCGAGGGGGGTCGGGGAGCTGTTTTTT
>TRBV2|-|-|TRBJ2-6
CASARDRPTGANVLTF
TGTGCCAGTGCTAGGGATAGGCCCACTGGGGCCAACGTCCTGACTTTC
>TRBV15|-|many|TRBJ2-7
CATSRDEEGGEQYF
TGTGCCACCAGCAGAGATGAGGAGGGCGGCGAGCAGTACTTC
>TRBV12-3/TRBV12-4|TRBD1|-|TRBJ2-7
CASNRQGADEQYF
TGTGCCAGCAACAGACAGGGGGCCGACGAGCAGTACTTC
>TRBV18|-|-|TRBJ2-7
CASSRETDSPNF
TGTGCCAGCTCCCGAGAGACCGACAGTCCGAACTTC
>TRBV10-3|-|few|TRBJ1-5
CAISETANQPQHF
TGTGCCATCAGTGAGACGGCGAATCAGCCCCAGCATTTT
>TRBV6-6|-|many|TRBJ1-4
CASINRVGEKLFF
TGTGCCAGCATCAACAGGGTAGGAGAAAAACTGTTTTTT
>TRBV28|-|many|TRBJ1-1
CASRKQGGTEAFF
TGTGCCAGCAGAAAACAGGGTGGGACTGAAGCTTTCTTT
>TRBV2|-|many|TRBJ1-1
CASSEARGGGTEAFF
TGTGCCAGCAGTGAAGCGCGAGGGGGGGGAACTGAAGCTTTCTTT
>TRBV7-9|-|once|TRBJ1-2
CASSLGGKKDYGYTF
TGTGCCAGCAGCTTAGGTGGGAAGAAGGACTATGGCTACACCTTC
>TRBV7-2|-|-|TRBJ2-5
CASRSTRSTQYF
TGTGCCAGCAGGTCGACCCGCTCCACCCAGTACTTC
>TRBV6-1|-|many|TRBJ1-1
CASTLGEYTEAFF
TGTGCCAGCACCCTCGGGGAGTACACTGAAGCTTTCTTT
>TRBV7-9|-|many|TRBJ2-2
CASSPQGIGELFF
TGTGCCAGCAGCCCGCAGGGTATCGGGGAGCTGTTTTTT
>TRBV12-3/TRBV12-4|-|many|TRBJ2-2
CASNTGGGGELFF
TGTGCCAGCAACACTGGAGGGGGCGGGGAGCTGTTTTTT
>TRBV9|-|many|TRBJ1-2
CASSQGEGYGYTF
TGTGCCAGCAGCCAAGGGGAGGGATATGGCTACACCTTC